This T cell receptor (beta chain) came from a study of T-cell memory formation after mild COVID-19. Study at large: The study found TCR clusters largely donor specific.

Via MiXCR, TCRdb re-called the 5' RACE reads, giving one row per CDR3 protein. This sample carries about 350,000 distinct CDR3 sequences, about an eighth of them seen once, and the ten largest clones take over 20%. This CDR3 has 16 amino acids. V gave up 2 bases and J gave up 6 bases; unmatched junction bases: 9. The sequence was obtained from a man aged 18 to 30 who had mild COVID-19 (a few samples of this study predate the infection). Cell type and time point are not known. The chain is built from TRBV12-3 or TRBV12-4 and TRBJ2-3; 9 positions agree with TRBD2. Material for sequencing was PBMCs or a T cell subset sorted from them (not recorded which). CDR3 sequence (DNA): TGTGCCAGCAGTTTATGGCGGGGGGGCCGGGTGGATACGCAGTATTTT. It yields the protein CASSLWRGGRVDTQYF.